One and the same sample provided the 17 T cell receptor beta chains below, sequenced in a study of cytomegalovirus exposure and HLA in healthy donors. Use of 60 Vbeta and 13 Jbeta primers characterized the PCR. Sequencing was performed with immunoSEQ multiplex PCR; in TCRdb, only in-frame clones are kept and a portion is missing. Seen here are about 160,000 clones, 70% to 80% observed once, and the top ten hold around 1.5%. Sequenced: PBMCs. The source of these receptors is a middle-aged man in good health and CMV-seronegative.

The chain links TRBV11-1 to TRBJ1-1, with D unclear. V was cut by 0 bases and J by 1 base, with 12 bases left in between. This CDR3 contains 16 residues. Germline V CDR1 and CDR2: SGHAT, FQDESV (reference sequence). CDR3 sequence (DNA): TGTGCCAGCAGCTTAGCGCGTGAGGGTACGAACACTGAAGCTTTCTTT. Its translation is CASSLAREGTNTEAFF.

The chain combines TRBV7-2 with TRBJ2-7; TRBD2 matches 7 bases. Germline lookup yields CDR1 SGHTA and CDR2 FQGNSA. The CDR3 is 16 amino acids. V was clipped by 1 base and J by 2 bases; unmatched bases: 8. CDR3 sequence reads: CASSLDSGAIPYEQYV. The DNA of the CDR3 is TGTGCCAGCAGCTTAGACAGCGGGGCCATTCCCTACGAGCAGTACGTC.

This clone was seen only a few times. The chain has TRBV5-4 and TRBJ1-1; perhaps TRBD1 as D (5 bases). The CDR3 runs to 15 residues. The V and J ends lost 3 bases and 3 bases respectively, with 15 bases between them. In germline, CDR1 is SGHNT, CDR2 YYREEE (reference sequence). The CDR3 region is CASSSTRVSDTEAFF. The DNA of the CDR3 is TGTGCCAGCAGCTCGACCAGGGTGAGTGACACTGAAGCTTTCTTT.

This chain uses TRBV6-1 with TRBJ1-1; D may be TRBD1 (5 bases). CDR1 MNHNS and CDR2 SASEGT come from the germline V gene. V lost 0 bases and J lost 4, with 6 bases in between. This CDR3 has 13 residues. CDR3: CASSEAGVTEAFF. CDR3 sequence (DNA): TGTGCCAGCAGTGAAGCAGGGGTCACTGAAGCTTTCTTT.

Comment on this clone: At one boundary the junction diverges from the germline segment, which might be a read error. This chain links TRBV5-1 with TRBJ2-5; TRBD2 is a possible D gene (6 bases). This CDR3 region has 14 residues. Germline values: CDR1 SGHRS, CDR2 YFSETQ. For the CDR3, the DNA is TGCGCCAGCAGCTTGGGGGCGCCGGGAGAGGCCCAGTACTTC. Protein: CASSLGAPGEAQYF.

This clone was detected only once. The chain carries TRBV11-2 and TRBJ2-5; TRBD2 matches 13 bases. Losses at the gene ends were 5 bases for V and 5 bases for J; bases not matched to a gene: 11. The CDR3 spans 17 residues. Germline V gives CDR1 SGHAT, CDR2 FQNNGV. CDR3 bases: TGTGCCAGCAGCCCCCGGACTAGCGGGAGAGTCGGGGAGACCCAGTACTTC. This translates into CASSPRTSGRVGETQYF.

This sequence joins TRBV28 and TRBJ2-7, with 10 nucleotides matching TRBD2. V was clipped by 5 bases and J by 4 bases; unmatched bases: 8. This CDR3 has 15 residues. The germline V gene has CDR1 MDHEN and CDR2 SYDVKM. The CDR3 nucleotides read TGTGCCAGCAGTATGCTAGCGGGAGAGGGGTACGAGCAGTACTTC. This sequence encodes CASSMLAGEGYEQYF.

V is TRBV2 and J is TRBJ1-6; TRBD1 might be the D (5 bases). Germline V gene lookup returns CDR1 SNHLY and CDR2 FYNNEI. The CDR3 contains 16 residues. V lost 2 bases to trimming and J lost 5 bases, with 13 bases between them. CDR3 nucleotide sequence: TGTGCCAGCAGTGAAAACGGGGGAGTAAATAATTCACCCCTCCACTTT. Protein product: CASSENGGVNNSPLHF.

This clone was detected only once. The chain joins TRBV10-3 to TRBJ2-4, with D perhaps TRBD1 (6 bases). Germline V CDR1 and CDR2: ENHRY, SYGVKD. Trimming removed 7 bases from V and 0 bases from J, with 16 bases in between. CDR3 length: 16 amino acids. The CDR3 sequence: CAIIKTGDIAKNIQYF. The CDR3 nucleotides are TGTGCCATCATTAAGACAGGTGATATAGCCAAAAACATTCAGTACTTC.

V and J are TRBV5-4 and TRBJ1-2; D is ambiguous. The CDR3 extends over 14 amino acids. Germline CDR1 and CDR2: SGHNT and YYREEE (reference sequence). V lost 0 bases, J lost 8 bases, and 14 bases lay in between. The CDR3 is CASSLGDTVRGYTF. The CDR3 DNA reads TGTGCCAGCAGCTTGGGTGACACCGTTCGGGGCTACACCTTC.

The gene calls are TRBV4-2 and TRBJ2-5; maybe TRBD2 (6 bases). Trimming shortened V by 1 base and J by 5 bases, and 17 bases separated the two germline ends. CDR3 length: 16 residues. The germline V gene has CDR1 LGHNA and CDR2 YNFKEQ. CDR3 region: CASSQGGDLAIETQYF. CDR3 nucleotides: TGTGCCAGCAGCCAAGGAGGGGACTTGGCCATCGAGACCCAGTACTTC.

This chain uses TRBV19 with TRBJ1-5, with 7 bases identical to TRBD1. The CDR3 extends over 15 amino acids. Germline assignment: CDR1 LNHDA and CDR2 SQIVND (reference sequence). Losses at the gene ends were 4 bases for V and 3 bases for J; bases not matched to a gene: 6. The CDR3, as DNA: TGTGCCAGTAGTAATAGGGACAGATACAATCAGCCCCAGCATTTT. Translating gives CASSNRDRYNQPQHF.

V gene TRBV30 combines with J gene TRBJ2-1; D remains ambiguous. V was trimmed by 4 bases and J by 6 bases, leaving 13 bases between them. The CDR3 is 13 amino acids. From germline, CDR1 is GTSNPN and CDR2 SVGIG (reference sequence). The CDR3 DNA is TGTGCCTGGAACCTAGAAGTTAGCAATGAGCAGTTCTTC. This gives the protein CAWNLEVSNEQFF.

This sequence joins TRBV4-2 and TRBJ2-3, with TRBD1 identical over 7 bases. J was trimmed by 2 bases and V by 5 bases; bases with no gene match: 10. The CDR3 has 16 amino acids. Germline CDR1 is LGHNA and CDR2 is YNFKEQ. The CDR3 DNA is TGTGCCAGCAGCGGACCGACAGGGTCTGACACAGATACGCAGTATTTT. Amino acids: CASSGPTGSDTDTQYF.

The gene calls are TRBV6-5 and TRBJ2-7; D is ambiguous. Germline CDR1 MNHEY, CDR2 SVGAGI. The CDR3 is 13 amino acids. The V gene lost 2 bases and the J gene lost 6 bases, with 11 bases spanning the gap. The CDR3 region is CASSYAQRSEQYV. CDR3 DNA sequence: TGTGCCAGCAGTTACGCGCAAAGGAGCGAGCAGTACGTC.

This sequence joins TRBV20-1 and TRBJ1-2; D not certain. The V end was cut by 6 bases, the J end by 11 bases, with 10 bases between. This CDR3 comprises 9 residues. Looked up from germline, CDR1 is DFQATT and CDR2 is SNEGSKA (reference sequence). DNA of the CDR3: TGCAGTGCCCCCAACTTTTACACCTTC. Translating gives CSAPNFYTF.

V and J are TRBV29-1 and TRBJ1-2; 8 bases are a match to TRBD1. Germline CDR1 reads SQVTM; CDR2 reads ANQGSEA. The CDR3 has 11 amino acids. The V segment lost 7 bases and the J segment 7 bases; nucleotides outside the gene matches: 5. The chain's CDR3 is CSGRTGSGYTF. The CDR3 region has the DNA TGCAGCGGACGGACAGGGTCTGGCTACACCTTC.